This paragraph reports one TCR beta chain. These data are taken from a study of blood T cell repertoires in COVID-19. Study background: COVID-19 samples from acute and convalescent phases originated in the United States, Italy and Spain. The cDNA or gDNA used as material had been derived from T cells, B-cell-depleted T cells, or PBMCs.

The germline V gene has CDR1 SGDLS and CDR2 YYNGEE. Trimming left V 0 bases short and J 3 bases short, with 13 bases between. This CDR3 has 16 amino acids. Methods used by the authors: Reference gene primer amplification yielded estimated nucleated cell counts. Using immunoSEQ multiplex PCR, the repertoire was profiled, and TCRdb retains in-frame clones only, with some absent. V, J and clone size reflect that table, while D and trimming were determined from the DNA. The sample shows tens of thousands of clones, approximately 80% of them seen only once. This receptor was obtained from a man in his forties or fifties with acute or convalescent COVID-19. Sequencing used peripheral blood. V is TRBV9 and J is TRBJ1-3; D unclear. CDR3 in DNA: TGTGCCAGCAGCGTAGGAGTAGATGTATATGGAAACACCATATATTTT. Translating it yields CASSVGVDVYGNTIYF.